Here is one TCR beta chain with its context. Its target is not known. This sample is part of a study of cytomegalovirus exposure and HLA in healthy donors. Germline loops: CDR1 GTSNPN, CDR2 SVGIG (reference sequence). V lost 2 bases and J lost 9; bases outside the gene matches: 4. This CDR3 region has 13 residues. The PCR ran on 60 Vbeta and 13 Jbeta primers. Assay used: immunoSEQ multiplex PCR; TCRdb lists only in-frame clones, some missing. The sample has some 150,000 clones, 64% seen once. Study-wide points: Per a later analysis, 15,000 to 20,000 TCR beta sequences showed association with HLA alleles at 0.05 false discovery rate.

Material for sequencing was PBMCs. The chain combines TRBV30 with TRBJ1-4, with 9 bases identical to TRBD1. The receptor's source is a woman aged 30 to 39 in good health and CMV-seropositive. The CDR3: CAWSSGTGQKLFF. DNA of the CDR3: TGTGCCTGGAGTTCCGGGACAGGGCAAAAACTGTTTTTT.